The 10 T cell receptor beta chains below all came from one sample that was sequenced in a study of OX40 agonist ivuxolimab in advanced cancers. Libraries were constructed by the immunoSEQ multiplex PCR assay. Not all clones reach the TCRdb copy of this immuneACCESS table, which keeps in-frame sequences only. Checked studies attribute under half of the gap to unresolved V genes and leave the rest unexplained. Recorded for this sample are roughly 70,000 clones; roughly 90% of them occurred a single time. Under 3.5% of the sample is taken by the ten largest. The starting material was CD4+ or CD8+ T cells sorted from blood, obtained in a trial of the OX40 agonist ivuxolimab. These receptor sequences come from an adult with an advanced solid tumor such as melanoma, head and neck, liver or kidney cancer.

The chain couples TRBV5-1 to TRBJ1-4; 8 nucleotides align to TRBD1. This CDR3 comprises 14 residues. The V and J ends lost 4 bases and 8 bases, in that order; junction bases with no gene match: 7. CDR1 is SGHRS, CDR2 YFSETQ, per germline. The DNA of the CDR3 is TGCGCCAGCAGCACCGGACAGGGAGGAGAAAAACTGTTTTTT. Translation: CASSTGQGGEKLFF.

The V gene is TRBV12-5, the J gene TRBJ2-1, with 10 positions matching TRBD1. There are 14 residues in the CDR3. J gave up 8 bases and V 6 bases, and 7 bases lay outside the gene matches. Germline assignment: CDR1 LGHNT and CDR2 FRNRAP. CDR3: CASGRGTGEDEQFF. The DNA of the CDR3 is TGTGCTAGTGGCCGAGGGACAGGGGAGGATGAGCAGTTCTTC.

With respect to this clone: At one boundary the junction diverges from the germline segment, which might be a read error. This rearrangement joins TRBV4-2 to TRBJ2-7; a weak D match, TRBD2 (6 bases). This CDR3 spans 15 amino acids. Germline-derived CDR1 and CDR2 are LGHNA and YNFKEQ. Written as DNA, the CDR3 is TGTGCCAGCAGCCAAGATAGCGGTAGGGGAGGTAATTTATCTTTC. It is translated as CASSQDSGRGGNLSF.

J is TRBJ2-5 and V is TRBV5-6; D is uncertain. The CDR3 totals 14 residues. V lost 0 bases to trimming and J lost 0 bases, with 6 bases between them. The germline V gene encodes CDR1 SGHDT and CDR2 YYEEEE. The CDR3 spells CASSLDRYQETQYF. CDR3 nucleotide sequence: TGTGCCAGCAGCTTGGACAGATACCAAGAGACCCAGTACTTC.

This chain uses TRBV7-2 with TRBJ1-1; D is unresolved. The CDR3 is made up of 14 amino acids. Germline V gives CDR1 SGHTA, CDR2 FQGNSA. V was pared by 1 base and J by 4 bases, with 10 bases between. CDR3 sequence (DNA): TGTGCCAGCAGCTTAGAAGGGTTCGGCACTGAAGCTTTCTTT. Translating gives CASSLEGFGTEAFF.

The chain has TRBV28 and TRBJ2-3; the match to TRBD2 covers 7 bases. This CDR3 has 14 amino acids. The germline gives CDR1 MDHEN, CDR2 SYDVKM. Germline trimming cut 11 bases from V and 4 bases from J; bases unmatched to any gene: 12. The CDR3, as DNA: TGTGCCTCAGGGCGGGGAGGGCAGTCAGATACGCAGTATTTT. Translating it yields CASGRGGQSDTQYF.

CDR3 region: CASTQGPGQGFGQPQHF. CDR3 in DNA: TGTGCCAGTACCCAGGGTCCGGGACAGGGTTTCGGGCAGCCCCAGCATTTT. The chain couples TRBV19 to TRBJ1-5, with 9 bases fitting TRBD1. The V and J ends lost 7 bases and 7 bases, in that order; junction bases with no gene match: 17. Looked up from germline, CDR1 is LNHDA and CDR2 is SQIVND (reference sequence). This CDR3 contains 17 residues.

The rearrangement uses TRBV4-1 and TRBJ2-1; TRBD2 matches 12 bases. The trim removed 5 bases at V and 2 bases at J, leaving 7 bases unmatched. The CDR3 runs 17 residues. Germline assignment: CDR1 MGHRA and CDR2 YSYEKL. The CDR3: CASSSRTSGTPYNEQFF. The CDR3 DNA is TGCGCCAGCAGCTCCAGGACTAGCGGGACTCCCTACAATGAGCAGTTCTTC.

The CDR3 spells CASSYRYEQYF. The DNA of the CDR3 is TGTGCCAGCAGTTACCGTTACGAGCAGTACTTC. This rearrangement joins TRBV6-5 to TRBJ2-7, with no clear D. CDR1 is MNHEY and CDR2 is SVGAGI in the germline V gene. This CDR3 region has 11 residues. Trimming removed 2 bases at V and 4 bases at J, with 3 bases between.

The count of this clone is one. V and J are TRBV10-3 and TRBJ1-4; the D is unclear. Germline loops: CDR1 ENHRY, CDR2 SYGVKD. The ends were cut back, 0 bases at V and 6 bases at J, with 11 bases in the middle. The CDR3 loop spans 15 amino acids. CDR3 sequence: CAISESAQGHEKLFF. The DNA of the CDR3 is TGTGCCATCAGTGAGTCTGCACAAGGGCATGAAAAACTGTTTTTT.